A selection of T cell receptor beta chains follows, all from one sample in a study of regulatory dendritic cells for organ transplantation. This table comes from immunoSEQ multiplex PCR, and its TCRdb copy is limited to in-frame clones, with some not included. The sample lists about 21,000 clones; about 85% were seen once. The antigens of these receptors remain unknown. Source material: naive CD4+ T cells from blood cultured with dendritic cells. Source of these receptors: a human donor in good health. Both conserved end residues are trimmed from each CDR3.

ASSDNRGRSEKLF	TRBV6-1	TRBJ1-4	13
ASRSGTSNNEQF	TRBV5-4	TRBJ2-1	12
ASSSLQGPYEQY	TRBV7-6	TRBJ2-7	12
ASGSIRTGFSYNEQF	TRBV12-5	TRBJ2-1	15
ASSDAARRGLEQY	TRBV6-1	TRBJ2-7	13
ASSAAGGHGNTIY	TRBV6-1	TRBJ1-3	13
ASSSGTTYEQY	TRBV7-6	TRBJ2-7	11
ASSSAGAGTGELF	TRBV27	TRBJ2-2	13
ASSPGGTSGADTQY	TRBV5-4	TRBJ2-3	14
ASSPQTDQPQH	TRBV6-1	TRBJ1-5	11
ASSLRTEGNYGYT	TRBV4-1	TRBJ1-2	13
ASSLGFAGNTIY	TRBV7-2	TRBJ1-3	12
ASKGPLSGNTIY	TRBV28	TRBJ1-3	12
ATLLGDGSTDTQY	TRBV21-1	TRBJ2-3	13
ASSQRRRDTIY	TRBV14	TRBJ1-3	11
ASSLEVGGFATQY	TRBV7-2	TRBJ2-5	13
ASSYSKDKTYEQY	TRBV6-5	TRBJ2-7	13
AWSVVQGGKTEAF	TRBV30	TRBJ1-1	13
ASSPTGRRSSYEQY	TRBV27	TRBJ2-7	14
ASSLLISDNEQF	TRBV11-2	TRBJ2-1	12
ASRAGLAGGADTQY	TRBV10-2	TRBJ2-3	14
ASSFGLAGASYEQY	TRBV13	TRBJ2-7	14
ASSRSTNEKLF	TRBV21-1	TRBJ1-4	11
ASSMSRASSYEQY	TRBV19	TRBJ2-7	13
ASSRQHHTQY	TRBV28	TRBJ2-3	10
ASSSGGRGTPNTEAF	TRBV19	TRBJ1-1	15
ASSLDAGQAYEQY	TRBV7-2	TRBJ2-7	13
ASSYSSRLAEAF	TRBV6-5	TRBJ1-1	12
ASSSRAVAGGVSYEQY	TRBV19	TRBJ2-7	16
AWGGLAGGYQETQY	TRBV30	TRBJ2-5	14
SVVGATNEKLF	TRBV29-1	TRBJ1-4	11
AWRLLLNEQF	TRBV30	TRBJ2-1	10
ASSLGGENYGYT	TRBV28	TRBJ1-2	12
ASSTASGGSIYEQY	TRBV5-8	TRBJ2-7	14
ASSLVRSSGRHEQY	TRBV5-1	TRBJ2-7	14
ASSSDRTGELF	TRBV11-2	TRBJ2-2	11
ASSHSYEQY	TRBV14	TRBJ2-7	9
ASSFDGRGNQPQH	TRBV7-2	TRBJ1-5	13
ASRARGLNTEAF	TRBV6-6	TRBJ1-1	12
ASSRPGQASSYEQY	TRBV5-8	TRBJ2-7	14
AWSTRRGGELF	TRBV30	TRBJ2-2	11
ASSQTGKGGIGYT	TRBV4-3	TRBJ1-2	13
ASSPGGGSSYEQY	TRBV18	TRBJ2-7	13
SASRQDRYT	TRBV29-1	TRBJ1-2	9
ASNNGGRVLT	TRBV2	TRBJ2-6	10
ASSLVGELNYGYT	TRBV5-1	TRBJ1-2	13
AWSERLAAGELF	TRBV30	TRBJ2-2	12
ASSPFRGQGSEQY	TRBV7-9	TRBJ2-7	13